These T cell receptor beta chains were read from a single sample in a study of regulatory T cells in long-lasting Graves disease. Each CDR3 protein is one row after TCRdb ran MiXCR on the multiplex PCR reads. The table lists around 400,000 distinct CDR3 sequences, about 15% of them singletons. Separately, the same data were catalogued under a study of T cells in Graves' hyperthyroidism and ophthalmopathy.

Sequencing used peripheral blood mononuclear cells (PBMCs), obtained at new diagnosis, from a patient treated with antithyroid drugs. The source is a middle-aged woman with Graves disease. CDR3s include the opening cysteine and the closing phenylalanine or tryptophan. The order of the fields is J gene, clone size, V gene, D gene, CDR3 DNA, CDR3 protein. The D gene is left open where the match is weak. Expanded clones are given a class, and other clones once, few, many or no size at all.

>TRBJ1-6|many|TRBV28|-
TGTGCCAGCAGTTTAAGGGACACCCCGGCGTCCCTCCACTTT
CASSLRDTPASLHF
>TRBJ2-3|many|TRBV6-2/TRBV6-3|-
TGTGCCAGCAGTTACTCGATCTTTGAGGGGGGGCGACAAGATACGCAGTATTTT
CASSYSIFEGGRQDTQYF
>TRBJ2-3|many|TRBV12-5|TRBD2
TGTGCTAGTGGTTTTCGGATAGCGGGGACTAGCACAGATACGCAGTATTTT
CASGFRIAGTSTDTQYF
>TRBJ2-1|many|TRBV11-3|-
TGTGCCAGCAGTACTCATGCGCCCGAGCAGTTCTTC
CASSTHAPEQFF
>TRBJ2-7|few|TRBV27|TRBD2
TGTGCCAGCAGTTTACGGTTAGCGGGAGAATACGAGCAGTACTTC
CASSLRLAGEYEQYF
>TRBJ1-6|many|TRBV27|-
TGTGCCAGCAGTTTATCGATCGGGAGCCCCTCACCCCTCCACTTT
CASSLSIGSPSPLHF
>TRBJ1-1|many|TRBV20-1|-
TGCAGTGCTAGAGATGTCATGACGGTGAACACTGAAGCTTTCTTT
CSARDVMTVNTEAFF
>TRBJ1-1|many|TRBV24-1|-
TGTGCCACCAGTGACCCCCGTAGCACTGAAGCTTTCTTT
CATSDPRSTEAFF
>TRBJ2-1|-|TRBV10-3|TRBD2
TGTGCCATCAGTGATTTAGAGGGGACTAGGAGTTTC
CAISDLEGTRSF
>TRBJ2-1|many|TRBV7-9|TRBD1
TGTGCCAGCAGCCATCGAGGACAGGGGGTGAATGAGCAGTTCTTC
CASSHRGQGVNEQFF
>TRBJ2-3|few|TRBV5-5|TRBD2
TGTGCCAGCAGCTCTCGGGGTAGCGGGATGTACAGGGATACGCAGTATTTT
CASSSRGSGMYRDTQYF
>TRBJ2-2|-|TRBV30|-
TGTGCCTGGAGTGCCGTATTCCCGTCGGGGGAGCTGTTTTTT
CAWSAVFPSGELFF
>TRBJ2-5|-|TRBV28|TRBD1
TGTGCCAGCAGGTTACCCCGATGGGGCAGGGGGCTAAGGGAGACCCAGTACTTC
CASRLPRWGRGLRETQYF
>TRBJ1-3|many|TRBV12-3/TRBV12-4|-
TGTGCCAGCAGAGACTATCGCTCTGGAAACACCATATATTTT
CASRDYRSGNTIYF
>TRBJ1-5|few|TRBV28|-
TGTGCCAGCAGTTTTGAGGGGGAGGTCTATAGCAATCAGCCCCAGCATTTT
CASSFEGEVYSNQPQHF
>TRBJ2-7|many|TRBV28|TRBD2
TGTGCCAGCTTCGGGGGGGGGTCCTACGAGCAGTACTTC
CASFGGGSYEQYF
>TRBJ2-5|many|TRBV10-3|TRBD2
TGTGCCATCAGTGAGCTCAAGGGGCTAGCGGGCCAAGAGACCCAGTACTTC
CAISELKGLAGQETQYF
>TRBJ2-7|few|TRBV6-1|TRBD2
TGTGCCAGCAGCCCGGGACTAGCGGGTTTGTCCTACGAGCAGTACTTC
CASSPGLAGLSYEQYF
>TRBJ1-1|many|TRBV25-1|TRBD1
TGTGCCAGCAGTGGAAACCCCGGGACAGGGTTCACTGAAGCTTTCTTT
CASSGNPGTGFTEAFF
>TRBJ1-4|few|TRBV28|TRBD1
TGTGCCAGCAGTACCAAGGCCTTCGGGACAGGGGCCGAAAAACTGTTTTTT
CASSTKAFGTGAEKLFF
>TRBJ2-3|many|TRBV10-3|-
TGTGCCATCAGTGAGTCCGGGATGGATACGCAGTATTTT
CAISESGMDTQYF
>TRBJ2-7|many|TRBV28|-
TGTGCCAGCACCTCAGGGAGTAGGGAGCAGTACTTC
CASTSGSREQYF
>TRBJ2-1|few|TRBV28|-
TGTGCCAGCAGTATGGGACGGGACAATGAGCAGTTCTTC
CASSMGRDNEQFF
>TRBJ1-6|many|TRBV6-2/TRBV6-3|-
TGTGCCAGCAGTTACTCAGGGGTTACAGTGGGTACTTCACCCCTCCACTTT
CASSYSGVTVGTSPLHF
>TRBJ2-5|-|TRBV3-1|TRBD1
TGTGCCAGCAGCCAATCGCACAGGGGGGAGACCCAGTACTTC
CASSQSHRGETQYF
>TRBJ2-3|many|TRBV12-3/TRBV12-4|TRBD1
TGTGCCAGCAGTTTCTTTAAGGGACAGGGATATTTT
CASSFFKGQGYF
>TRBJ1-1|many|TRBV28|TRBD1
TGTGCCAGCAGCCGGACAGGGGTAGATGAAGCTTTCTTT
CASSRTGVDEAFF
>TRBJ2-1|once|TRBV12-5|TRBD2
TGTGCTAGTGGCCCCGGGACTAGCAAGAATGAGCAGTTCTTC
CASGPGTSKNEQFF
>TRBJ2-7|many|TRBV15|-
TGTGCCACCAGCAGAGATCCCCAGGTGGAGAGGGCCACCTACGAGCAGTACTTC
CATSRDPQVERATYEQYF
>TRBJ2-1|many|TRBV11-3|TRBD2
TGTGCCAGCAGCTTAGTGACCTGGACTAGCGGGAGGGGCAATGAGCAGTTCTTC
CASSLVTWTSGRGNEQFF
>TRBJ2-5|few|TRBV4-3|-
TGCGCCAGCAGCCCTCAGGCCCAAGAGACCCAGTACTTC
CASSPQAQETQYF
>TRBJ2-5|many|TRBV5-1|-
TGCGCCAGCAGCTGGTTTGGGCAGGAAGAGACTCAGTACTTC
CASSWFGQEETQYF
>TRBJ2-5|many|TRBV20-1|-
TGCAGTGCTAGAGATACCGGACAGCCCCAAGAGACCCAGTACTTC
CSARDTGQPQETQYF
>TRBJ2-7|many|TRBV11-2|TRBD1
TGTGCCAGCAGCCTCGGGACAGGGATCTACGAGCAGTACTTC
CASSLGTGIYEQYF
>TRBJ2-1|many|TRBV28|-
TGTGCCAGCAGATCAGCGGGTCGCTCCTACAATGAGCAGTTCTTC
CASRSAGRSYNEQFF
>TRBJ2-1|-|TRBV24-1|TRBD1
TGTGCCACCAGTGATCTGACAGGGGGTTCCTACAATGAGCAGTTCTTC
CATSDLTGGSYNEQFF
>TRBJ1-1|many|TRBV11-3|-
TGTGCCAGCAGCCCAGTGACAGGACCGAACACTGAAGCTTTCTTT
CASSPVTGPNTEAFF
>TRBJ2-7|many|TRBV6-2/TRBV6-3|TRBD2
TGTGCCAGCTATAGCGGGAGATCGCGTGAGCAGTACTTC
CASYSGRSREQYF
>TRBJ2-3|many|TRBV5-1|TRBD2
TGCGCCAGCAGCGACCCGACTAGCGGGAGTTCGCAGTATTTT
CASSDPTSGSSQYF
>TRBJ2-1|many|TRBV7-9|TRBD1
TGTGCCAGCAGCTTTCCGGGACAGGGGGGCCTCAAGACCTACAATGAGCAGTTCTTC
CASSFPGQGGLKTYNEQFF
>TRBJ2-2|few|TRBV7-6|-
TGTGCCAGCAGACCCGAAGGACTCAACACCGGGGAGCTGTTTTTT
CASRPEGLNTGELFF
>TRBJ2-7|many|TRBV27|TRBD2
TGTGCCAGCAGTTTAGGCGGGAGGGCCCACGAGCAGTACTTC
CASSLGGRAHEQYF
>TRBJ2-1|-|TRBV7-3|-
TGTGCCAGCAGCTTGAACCGCAACACCTACAATGAGCAGTTCTTC
CASSLNRNTYNEQFF
>TRBJ2-1|many|TRBV18|-
TGTGCCAGCTCACCCCCCCCGGGTGGGTACAATGAGCAGTTCTTC
CASSPPPGGYNEQFF
>TRBJ2-6|many|TRBV6-1|TRBD2
TGTGCCAGCACCCCGGGTAGCGGGAGACGAGCTGGGGCCAACGTCCTGACTTTC
CASTPGSGRRAGANVLTF
>TRBJ1-1|-|TRBV3-1|-
TGTGCCAGCAGCCGAAGGGGGGGCTTACTGAACACTGAAGCTTTCTTT
CASSRRGGLLNTEAFF
>TRBJ2-7|-|TRBV11-2|-
TGTGCCAGCAGCTCTACAGGGAGTAGGGCCTACGAGCAGTACTTC
CASSSTGSRAYEQYF
>TRBJ1-5|few|TRBV6-5|TRBD1
TGTGCCAGCAGTTCCCGGACAGGGGGCAATCAGCCCCAGCATTTT
CASSSRTGGNQPQHF
>TRBJ2-3|few|TRBV12-3/TRBV12-4|TRBD2
TGTGCCAGCAAAGAAGCGGGAAGCACAGATACGCAGTATTTT
CASKEAGSTDTQYF